This record concerns one T cell receptor beta chain sequence. As yet, its antigen is unknown. The sample originates from a study of cytomegalovirus exposure and HLA in healthy donors. Study-level results: The study designated fewer than 200 TCR beta chains cytomegalovirus-associated. Many donors carried some public TCRs, although rarity characterized most TCR sequences. Reportedly, cytomegalovirus status was diagnosed with high sensitivity and specificity.

This table comes from immunoSEQ multiplex PCR, and its TCRdb copy is limited to in-frame clones, with some not included. The data show approximately 54,000 clones, around nine tenths seen once. CDR3 length: 18 amino acids. The J segment lost 6 bases and the V segment lost 2 bases, leaving 11 bases of the junction unmatched. The donors were members of the validation cohort comprising over 90 subjects, separate from the roughly 690-subject first cohort. The material sequenced was PBMCs. This clonotype was obtained from a woman younger than 30 in good health and CMV-seropositive. The chain recombines TRBV5-3 with TRBJ1-6; 10 bases are shared with TRBD1. TRBV5-3 is an ORF, and what it does is uncertain. Here the CDR3 reads CARSLPYKTGGGNSPLHF. The CDR3 DNA follows: TGTGCCAGAAGCTTACCGTACAAGACAGGGGGCGGTAATTCACCCCTCCACTTT.